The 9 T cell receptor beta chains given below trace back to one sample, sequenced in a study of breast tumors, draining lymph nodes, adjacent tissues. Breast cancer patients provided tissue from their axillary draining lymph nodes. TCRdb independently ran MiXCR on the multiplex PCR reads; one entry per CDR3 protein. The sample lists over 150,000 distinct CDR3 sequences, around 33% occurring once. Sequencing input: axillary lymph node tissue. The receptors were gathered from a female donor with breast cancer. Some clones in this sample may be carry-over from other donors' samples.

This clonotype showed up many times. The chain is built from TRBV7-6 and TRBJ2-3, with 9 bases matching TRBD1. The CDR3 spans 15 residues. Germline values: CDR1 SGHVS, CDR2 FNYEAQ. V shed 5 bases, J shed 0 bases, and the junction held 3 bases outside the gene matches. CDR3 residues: CASSRTGDSTDTQYF. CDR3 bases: TGTGCCAGCAGCAGGACAGGGGATAGCACAGATACGCAGTATTTT. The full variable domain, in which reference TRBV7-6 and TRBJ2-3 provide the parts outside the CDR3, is GAGVSQSPRYKVTKRGQDVALRCDPISGHVSLYWYRQALGQGPEFLTYFNYEAQQDKSGLPNDRFSAERPEGSISTLTIQRTEQRDSAMYRCASSRTGDSTDTQYFGPGTRLTVL.

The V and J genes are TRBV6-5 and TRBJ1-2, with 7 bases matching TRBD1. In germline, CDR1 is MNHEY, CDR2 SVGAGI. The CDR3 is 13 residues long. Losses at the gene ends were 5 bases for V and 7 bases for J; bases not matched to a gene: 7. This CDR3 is CASSHGQEGGYTF. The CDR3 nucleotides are TGTGCCAGCAGTCACGGACAGGAGGGTGGCTACACCTTC.

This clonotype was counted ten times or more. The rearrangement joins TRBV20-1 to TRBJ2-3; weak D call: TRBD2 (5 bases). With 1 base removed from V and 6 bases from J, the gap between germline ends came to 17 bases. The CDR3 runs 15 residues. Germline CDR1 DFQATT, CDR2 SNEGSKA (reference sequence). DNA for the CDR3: TGCAGTGCTAGAGCTCTAGGAGGTGTGTCTGATACGCAGTATTTT. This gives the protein CSARALGGVSDTQYF.

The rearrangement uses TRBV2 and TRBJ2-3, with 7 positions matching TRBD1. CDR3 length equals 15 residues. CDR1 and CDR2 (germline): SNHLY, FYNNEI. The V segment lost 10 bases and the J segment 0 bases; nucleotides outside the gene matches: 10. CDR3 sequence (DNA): TGTGCCACTCGGGACAGAACATCTAGCACAGATACGCAGTATTTT. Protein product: CATRDRTSSTDTQYF.

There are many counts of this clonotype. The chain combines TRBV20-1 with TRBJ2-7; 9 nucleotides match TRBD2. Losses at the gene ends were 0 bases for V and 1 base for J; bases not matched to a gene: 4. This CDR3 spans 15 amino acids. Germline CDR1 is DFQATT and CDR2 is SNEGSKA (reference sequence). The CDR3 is CSARDLGLASYEQYF. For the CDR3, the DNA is TGCAGTGCTAGAGATTTAGGACTAGCGTCCTACGAGCAGTACTTC.

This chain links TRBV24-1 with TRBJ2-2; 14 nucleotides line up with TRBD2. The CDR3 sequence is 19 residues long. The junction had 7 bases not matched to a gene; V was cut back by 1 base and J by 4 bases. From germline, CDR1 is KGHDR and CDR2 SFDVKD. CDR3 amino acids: CATSDLRLAGGLGTGELFF. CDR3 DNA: TGTGCCACCAGTGATTTAAGACTAGCGGGAGGGTTGGGCACCGGGGAGCTGTTTTTT.

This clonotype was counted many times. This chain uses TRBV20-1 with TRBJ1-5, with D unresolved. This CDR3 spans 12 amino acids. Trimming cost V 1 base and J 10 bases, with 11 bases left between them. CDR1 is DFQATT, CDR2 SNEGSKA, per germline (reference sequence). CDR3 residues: CSARGTVDPQHF. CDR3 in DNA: TGCAGTGCTAGAGGGACGGTAGATCCCCAGCATTTT.

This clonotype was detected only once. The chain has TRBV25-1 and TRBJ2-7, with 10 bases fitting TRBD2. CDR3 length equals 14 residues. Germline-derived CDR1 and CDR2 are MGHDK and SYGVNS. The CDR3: CARAPSGSEYEQYF. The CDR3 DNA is TGTGCTAGAGCGCCTAGCGGGAGTGAGTACGAGCAGTACTTC.

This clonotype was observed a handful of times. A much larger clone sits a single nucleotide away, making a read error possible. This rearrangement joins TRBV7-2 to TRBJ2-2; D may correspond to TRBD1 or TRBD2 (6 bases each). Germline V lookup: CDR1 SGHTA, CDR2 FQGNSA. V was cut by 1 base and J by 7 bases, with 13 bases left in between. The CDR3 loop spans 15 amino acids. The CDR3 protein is CASSLGGATGGELFF. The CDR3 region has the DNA TGTGCCAGCAGCTTAGGGGGGGCGACAGGCGGGGAGCTGTTTTTT.